This TCR beta chain originates from a study of blood T cell repertoires in COVID-19. In the study overall: Acute and convalescent COVID-19 specimens originated in the United States, Italy and Spain. T cells, B-cell-depleted T cells, or PBMCs provided the cDNA or gDNA that served as material.

V lost 0 bases to trimming and J lost 5 bases, with 16 bases between them. Per the germline V gene, CDR1 is MGHRA and CDR2 is YSYEKL. There are 16 residues in the CDR3. The authors' processing: By means of reference gene primer amplification, nucleated cell counts were estimated. Assay: immunoSEQ multiplex PCR; the TCRdb copy retains only in-frame clones and omits some. That table furnishes V, J and clone size, whereas the DNA furnished D and trimming. The sample lists roughly 240,000 clones, approximately 84% seen once, with under 2% in the top ten. The chain has TRBV4-1 and TRBJ1-1; the D gene is possibly TRBD1 (5 bases). Sequencing was done on a sample of peripheral blood. This clonotype was obtained from a woman over 75 with acute or convalescent COVID-19. The CDR3 is CASSQDRQNLRTEAFF. CDR3 in DNA: TGCGCCAGCAGCCAAGATAGACAGAACCTTAGGACTGAAGCTTTCTTT.